Listed here are 17 T cell receptor beta chains from one sample, sequenced in a study of shared clonotypes between healthy human individuals. Method: immunoSEQ multiplex PCR; TCRdb's copy keeps in-frame clones and lacks some. The table lists about 1 million clones, approximately 68% of them singletons, with around 1.4% in the top ten. The sample taken for sequencing was memory CD4+ T cells sorted from blood. The subset: CD45RA-negative fraction. These receptor sequences come from a man younger than 35 in good health.

This chain uses TRBV10-2 with TRBJ2-2; D gene ambiguous. This CDR3 has 14 amino acids. V lost 5 bases and J lost 0, with 7 bases in between. CDR1 and CDR2 (germline): WSHSY, SAAADI. The CDR3 DNA reads TGCGCCAGCAGTAGAGCCTCGAACACCGGGGAGCTGTTTTTT. This gives the protein CASSRASNTGELFF.

This clone occurred many times. V is TRBV19 and J is TRBJ2-2; D call uncertain. V lost 5 bases to trimming and J lost 1 base, with 11 bases between them. The CDR3 loop spans 15 amino acids. Germline V lookup: CDR1 LNHDA, CDR2 SQIVND (reference sequence). CDR3 sequence (DNA): TGTGCCAGTAGTTTAGGGTTAGGGAACACCGGGGAGCTGTTTTTT. This gives the protein CASSLGLGNTGELFF.

The chain recombines TRBV18 with TRBJ2-3; 10 bases align to TRBD2. V was pared by 4 bases and J by 7 bases, with 17 bases of the junction left unmatched. The CDR3 consists of 18 residues. Germline lookup yields CDR1 KGHSH and CDR2 LQKENI. As DNA, the CDR3 is TGTGCCAGCTCACGGGCTAGCGGGAGTGTAAACCCGCCTCATACGCAGTATTTT. Its translation: CASSRASGSVNPPHTQYF.

The J gene is TRBJ1-5, the V gene TRBV19; D gene unclear. The CDR3 is made up of 14 amino acids. The germline V and J ends were trimmed by 5 bases and 3 bases, with 11 bases remaining between them. Germline-derived CDR1 and CDR2 are LNHDA and SQIVND (reference sequence). The CDR3 is CASSGGMDNQPQHF. For the CDR3, the DNA is TGTGCCAGTAGTGGAGGGATGGACAATCAGCCCCAGCATTTT.

This clone was detected only once. The chain combines TRBV5-1 with TRBJ1-2, with TRBD1 as a possible D gene (5 bases). V lost 1 base to trimming and J lost 3 bases, with 16 bases between them. The CDR3 loop spans 16 amino acids. CDR1 SGHRS and CDR2 YFSETQ come from the germline V gene. The CDR3 region is CASSLLEGHFDYGYTF. CDR3 coding DNA: TGCGCCAGCAGCTTGCTCGAGGGGCATTTTGACTATGGCTACACCTTC.

The rearrangement joins TRBV9 to TRBJ2-2; D is uncertain. CDR1 and CDR2 from the germline V gene are SGDLS and YYNGEE. The length of the CDR3 is 11 residues. V was shortened by 5 bases and J by 4 bases, with 3 bases between the two germline ends. The CDR3 region is CASRGTGELFF. CDR3 DNA sequence: TGTGCCAGCAGAGGCACCGGGGAGCTGTTTTTT.

V gene TRBV7-2 combines with J gene TRBJ1-5; perhaps TRBD1 as D (5 bases). Germline CDR1 is SGHTA and CDR2 is FQGNSA. The CDR3 is 15 residues long. Between the trimmed V and J ends, which lost 5 bases and 5 bases, there was a span of 16 bases. The CDR3 DNA follows: TGTGCCAGCAGCCTAGGAGGCAGGGCCTATCAGCCCCAGCATTTT. Amino acids: CASSLGGRAYQPQHF. The full variable domain, with the rest looked up from reference TRBV7-2 and TRBJ1-5, is GAGVSQSPSNKVTEKGKDVELRCDPISGHTALYWYRQSLGQGLEFLIYFQGNSAPDKSGLPSDRFSAERTGGSVSTLTIQRTQQEDSAVYLCASSLGGRAYQPQHFGDGTRLSIL.

V gene TRBV27 combines with J gene TRBJ1-1; a possible D gene is TRBD1 (5 bases). The CDR3 has 13 residues. CDR1 is MNHEY, CDR2 SMNVEV, per germline (reference sequence). Trimming took 2 bases from V and 11 from J, leaving 15 bases between them. As DNA, the CDR3 is TGTGCCAGCAGTTTAGACAGCCTAGGCATGGCTTTCTTT. This translates into CASSLDSLGMAFF.

The chain employs TRBV10-3 and TRBJ2-2; D not certain. V lost 0 bases, J lost 3 bases, and 8 bases lay in between. Germline CDR1 ENHRY, CDR2 SYGVKD. This CDR3 is 15 amino acids long. CDR3 coding DNA: TGTGCCATCAGTGAGTCAGCCCGGGACACCGGGGAGCTGTTTTTT. This sequence encodes CAISESARDTGELFF.

This clone has a single count. This chain joins TRBV28 and TRBJ2-7; D is unresolved. The CDR3 loop spans 11 amino acids. The V end was cut by 6 bases, the J end by 4 bases, with 7 bases between. Germline CDR1 is MDHEN and CDR2 is SYDVKM. This chain's CDR3 is CASRGPYEQYF. The DNA of the CDR3 is TGTGCCAGCAGGGGTCCTTACGAGCAGTACTTC.

The chain carries TRBV4-1 and TRBJ2-3, with D perhaps matching TRBD1 (5 bases). CDR3 length: 13 residues. Trimming took 6 bases from V and 4 from J, leaving 11 bases between them. Germline CDR1 MGHRA, CDR2 YSYEKL. CDR3 in DNA: TGCGCCAGCAGAAGTGTAGGGGCAGATACGCAGTATTTT. Translated, it gives CASRSVGADTQYF.

This chain joins TRBV10-3 and TRBJ1-6; 8 positions agree with TRBD1. CDR3 length equals 13 residues. Per the germline V gene, CDR1 is ENHRY and CDR2 is SYGVKD. After removal of 4 bases from V and 13 bases from J, the junction contained 6 bases not matched to a gene. CDR3 DNA sequence: TGTGCCATCAGTGGAGGACAGGGTAGCCCCCTCCACTTT. This translates into CAISGGQGSPLHF.

This chain joins TRBV30 and TRBJ1-2; D might be TRBD1 (5 bases). The V and J ends lost 3 bases and 7 bases respectively, with 18 bases between them. Germline CDR1 is GTSNPN and CDR2 is SVGIG (reference sequence). The CDR3 extends over 14 amino acids. In nucleotides, the CDR3 is TGTGCCTGGAGGAGCCCCGTGGGGCTCTTTGGCTACACCTTC. Protein sequence: CAWRSPVGLFGYTF.

V is TRBV7-2 and J is TRBJ1-6, with D possibly being TRBD1 (6 bases). V gave up 4 bases and J gave up 2 bases, with 9 bases separating them. The V gene's germline CDR1 is SGHTA and CDR2 FQGNSA. The CDR3 runs 15 residues. CDR3 residues: CASSSGDAYNSPLHF. Written as DNA, the CDR3 is TGTGCCAGCAGCTCAGGGGACGCCTATAATTCACCCCTCCACTTT.

The J gene is TRBJ2-4, the V gene TRBV6-1, with no clear D. This CDR3 is built from 12 residues. Trimming removed 0 bases at V and 10 bases at J, with 7 bases between. CDR1 is MNHNS, CDR2 SASEGT, per germline. The DNA for the CDR3 is TGTGCCAGCAGTGAAGCGCCGGGTATTCAGTACTTC. Protein: CASSEAPGIQYF.

As to this clone: Other DNA sequences from this sample encode an identical CDR3 as well. The chain joins TRBV6-5 to TRBJ2-7, with 9 bases identical to TRBD2. With V trimmed by 4 bases and J by 1 base, 5 bases remained unmatched. Germline assignment: CDR1 MNHEY and CDR2 SVGAGI. The length of the CDR3 is 15 residues. CDR3 sequence (DNA): TGTGCCAGCAGTTTAACCAGCGGGGGGTCCTACGAGCAGTACTTC. It translates to CASSLTSGGSYEQYF.

The rearrangement links TRBV18 to TRBJ2-6; 8 bases fit TRBD1. Per germline, CDR1 KGHSH and CDR2 LQKENI. CDR3 size: 20 residues. The ends lost 2 bases at V and 0 bases at J; junction bases unmatched: 12. The CDR3 DNA follows: TGTGCCAGCTCACCATACCCAAGTACGGGACAGGCCTCTGGGGCCAACGTCCTGACTTTC. Translation: CASSPYPSTGQASGANVLTF.